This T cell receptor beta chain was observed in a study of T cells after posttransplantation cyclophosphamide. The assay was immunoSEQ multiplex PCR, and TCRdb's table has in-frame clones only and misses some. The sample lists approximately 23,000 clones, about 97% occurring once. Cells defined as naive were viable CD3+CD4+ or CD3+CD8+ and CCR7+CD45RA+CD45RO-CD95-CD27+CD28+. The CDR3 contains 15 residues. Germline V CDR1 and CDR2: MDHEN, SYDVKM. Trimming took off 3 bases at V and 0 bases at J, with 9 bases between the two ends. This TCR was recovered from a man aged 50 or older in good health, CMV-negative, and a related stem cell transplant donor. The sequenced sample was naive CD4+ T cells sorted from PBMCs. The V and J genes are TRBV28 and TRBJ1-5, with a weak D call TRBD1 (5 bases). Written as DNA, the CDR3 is TGTGCCAGCAGTTTGGGAGGGGATAGCAATCAGCCCCAGCATTTT. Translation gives CASSLGGDSNQPQHF. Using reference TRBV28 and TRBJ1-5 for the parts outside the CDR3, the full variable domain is DVKVTQSSRYLVKRTGEKVFLECVQDMDHENMFWYRQDPGLGLRLIYFSYDVKMKEKGDIPEGYSVSREKKERFSLILESASTNQTSMYLCASSLGGDSNQPQHFGDGTRLSIL.